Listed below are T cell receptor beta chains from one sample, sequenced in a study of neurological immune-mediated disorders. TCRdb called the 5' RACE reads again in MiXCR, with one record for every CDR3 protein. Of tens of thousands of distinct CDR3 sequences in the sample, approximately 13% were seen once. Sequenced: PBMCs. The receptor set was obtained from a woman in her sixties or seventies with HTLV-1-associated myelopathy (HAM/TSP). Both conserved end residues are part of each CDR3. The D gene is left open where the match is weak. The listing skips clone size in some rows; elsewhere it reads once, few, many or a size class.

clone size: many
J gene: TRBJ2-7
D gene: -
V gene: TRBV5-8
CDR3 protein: CASSEGLTEQYF
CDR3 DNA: TGTGCCAGCAGCGAGGGACTGACTGAGCAGTACTTC

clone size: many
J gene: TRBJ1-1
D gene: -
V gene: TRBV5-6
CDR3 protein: CASSLYRTEAFF
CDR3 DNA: TGTGCCAGCAGCTTGTACAGAACTGAAGCTTTCTTT

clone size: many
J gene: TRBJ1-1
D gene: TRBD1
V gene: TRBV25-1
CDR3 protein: CASRGTGTGANLGTEAFF
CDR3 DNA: TGTGCCAGCAGAGGGACCGGGACAGGGGCGAATCTGGGCACTGAAGCTTTCTTT

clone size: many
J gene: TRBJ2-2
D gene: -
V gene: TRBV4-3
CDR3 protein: CASSQGGSLTGELFF
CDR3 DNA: TGCGCCAGCAGCCAAGGTGGCAGTCTCACCGGGGAGCTGTTTTTT

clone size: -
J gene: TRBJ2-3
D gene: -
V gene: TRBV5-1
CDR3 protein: CASSLAQLTDTQYF
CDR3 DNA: TGCGCCAGCAGCTTGGCACAGCTTACAGATACGCAGTATTTT

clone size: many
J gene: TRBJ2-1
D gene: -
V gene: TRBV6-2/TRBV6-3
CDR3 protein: CASSYSMQVPYNEQFF
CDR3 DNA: TGTGCCAGCAGTTACTCGATGCAGGTTCCCTACAATGAGCAGTTCTTC

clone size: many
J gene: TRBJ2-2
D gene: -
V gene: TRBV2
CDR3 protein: CASKLASSGELFF
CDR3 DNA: TGTGCCAGCAAACTAGCAAGCTCCGGGGAGCTGTTTTTT

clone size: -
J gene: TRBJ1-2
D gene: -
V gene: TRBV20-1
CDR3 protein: CSASVPGAANYGYTF
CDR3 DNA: TGCAGTGCTAGCGTTCCAGGGGCAGCTAACTATGGCTACACCTTC

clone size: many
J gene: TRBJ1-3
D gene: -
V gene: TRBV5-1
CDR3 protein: CASSFGGTGNTIYF
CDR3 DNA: TGCGCCAGCAGCTTCGGTGGGACTGGAAACACCATATATTTT

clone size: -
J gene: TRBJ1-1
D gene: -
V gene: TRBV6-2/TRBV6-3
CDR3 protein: CASRAGSRVTEAFF
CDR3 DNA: TGTGCCAGCAGAGCAGGATCTCGGGTCACTGAAGCTTTCTTT

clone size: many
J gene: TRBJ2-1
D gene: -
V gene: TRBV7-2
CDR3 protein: CASSLGTRDNEQFF
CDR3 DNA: TGTGCCAGCAGCTTAGGCACTAGAGACAATGAGCAGTTCTTC

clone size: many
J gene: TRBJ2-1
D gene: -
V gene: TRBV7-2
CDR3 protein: CASSLRGGVTYNEQFF
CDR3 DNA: TGTGCCAGCAGCTTAAGGGGGGGGGTTACCTACAATGAGCAGTTCTTC

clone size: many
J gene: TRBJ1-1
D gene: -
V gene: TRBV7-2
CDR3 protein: CASSLAGIHTEAFF
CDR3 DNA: TGTGCCAGCAGCTTGGCGGGGATTCACACTGAAGCTTTCTTT

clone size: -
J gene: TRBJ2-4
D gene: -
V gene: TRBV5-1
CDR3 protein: CASSFYICSASGWLGKNIQYF
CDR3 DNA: -

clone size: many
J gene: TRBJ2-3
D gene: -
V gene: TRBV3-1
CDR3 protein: CASSRLRGPSDTQYF
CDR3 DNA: TGTGCCAGCAGCCGCCTCCGAGGCCCATCAGATACGCAGTATTTT

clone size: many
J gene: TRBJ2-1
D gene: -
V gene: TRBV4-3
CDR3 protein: CASSQDRWGRILF
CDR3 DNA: TGCGCCAGCAGCCAAGATCGGTGGGGCCGGATCCTCTTC

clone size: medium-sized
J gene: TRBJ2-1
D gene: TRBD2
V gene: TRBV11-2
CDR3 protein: CASSLGTSSYNEQFF
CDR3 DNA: TGTGCCAGCAGCCTCGGGACTAGCTCCTACAATGAGCAGTTCTTC

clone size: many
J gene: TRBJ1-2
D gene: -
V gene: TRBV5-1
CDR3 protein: CASSSTGTDYGYTF
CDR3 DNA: TGCGCCAGCAGCTCAACCGGGACGGACTATGGCTACACCTTC

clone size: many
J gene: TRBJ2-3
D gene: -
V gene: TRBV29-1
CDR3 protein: CSVEGGSYSTDTQYF
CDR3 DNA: TGCAGCGTTGAAGGAGGTAGCTATAGCACAGATACGCAGTATTTT

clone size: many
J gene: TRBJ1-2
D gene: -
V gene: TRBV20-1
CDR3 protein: CSARSFYGYTF
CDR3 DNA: TGCAGTGCTAGATCGTTTTATGGCTACACCTTC

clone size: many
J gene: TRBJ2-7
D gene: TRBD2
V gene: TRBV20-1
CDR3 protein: CSAGGLNYEQYF
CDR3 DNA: TGCAGTGCGGGGGGACTAAACTACGAGCAGTACTTC

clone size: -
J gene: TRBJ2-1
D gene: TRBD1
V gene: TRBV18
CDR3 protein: CASSPRRLSGTGVDTQFF
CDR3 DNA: TGTGCCAGCTCACCGAGAAGGTTGTCCGGGACAGGGGTGGATACGCAGTTCTTC

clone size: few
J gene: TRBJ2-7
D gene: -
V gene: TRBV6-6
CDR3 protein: CASSYSNSGGYEQYF
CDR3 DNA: TGTGCCAGCAGTTACTCGAACTCAGGTGGATACGAGCAGTACTTC

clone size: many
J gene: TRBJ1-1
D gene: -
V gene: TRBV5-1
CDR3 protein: CASSFATGTEAFF
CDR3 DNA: TGCGCCAGCAGCTTTGCCACGGGGACTGAAGCTTTCTTT

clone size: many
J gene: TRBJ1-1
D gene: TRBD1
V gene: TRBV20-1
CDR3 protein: CSARGTGGKNTEAFF
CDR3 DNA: TGCAGTGCTAGAGGGACAGGGGGAAAGAACACTGAAGCTTTCTTT

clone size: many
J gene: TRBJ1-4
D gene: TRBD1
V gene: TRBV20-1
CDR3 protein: CSAMTGINEKLFF
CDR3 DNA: TGCAGTGCCATGACAGGGATTAATGAAAAACTGTTTTTT

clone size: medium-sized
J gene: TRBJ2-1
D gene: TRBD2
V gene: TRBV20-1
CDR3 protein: CSARDPAGRSSYNEQFF
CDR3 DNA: TGCAGTGCTAGAGACCCCGCCGGGAGGAGCTCCTACAATGAGCAGTTCTTC

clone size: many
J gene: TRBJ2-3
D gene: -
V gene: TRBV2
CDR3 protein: CASSEVQQSDTQYF
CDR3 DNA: TGTGCCAGCAGTGAAGTCCAGCAATCAGATACGCAGTATTTT

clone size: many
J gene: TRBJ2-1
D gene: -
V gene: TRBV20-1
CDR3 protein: CSANSYNEQFF
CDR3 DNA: TGCAGTGCTAACTCGTACAATGAGCAGTTCTTC